The rows below give T cell receptor beta chains drawn from one sample of a study of blood T cell repertoires in COVID-19. Some clones are missing from TCRdb's copy, which holds only in-frame ones; the method was immunoSEQ multiplex PCR. This table has some 170,000 clones, roughly 87% appearing once. Sequenced input: peripheral blood. The receptors derive from an older woman who had recovered from COVID-19. The conserved cysteine and the conserved F or W are not part of the CDR3 here. Fields, in order: CDR3 protein, J gene, V gene.

ASSNGRGTQPQH,TRBJ1-5,TRBV6-5
ATSDSRTGGMNTEAF,TRBJ1-1,TRBV24-1
ASSLALAGPTDTQY,TRBJ2-3,TRBV5-1
ASSHSTATGELF,TRBJ2-2,TRBV9
ASSLEFRLSANEQF,TRBJ2-1,TRBV7-9
ASSQERWRVAEAF,TRBJ1-1,TRBV4-3
ASSFPSGDRRYSNQPQH,TRBJ1-5,TRBV28
ASSEQVTEQY,TRBJ2-7,TRBV10-2
SASQGGESNQPQH,TRBJ1-5,TRBV20-1
ASTPGGGSGATDTQY,TRBJ2-3,TRBV7-9
ATKQGAGTEAF,TRBJ1-1,TRBV24-1
ASSYEQDYYGYT,TRBJ1-2,TRBV6-6
ASSEYGTGNTEAF,TRBJ1-1,TRBV2
ASSAPGGRGFQETQY,TRBJ2-5,TRBV9
ASSESQGYETQY,TRBJ2-5,TRBV10-2
ASASGVTGELF,TRBJ2-2,TRBV6-5
ASSPDRAVAQCNEQY,TRBJ2-7,TRBV21-1
ASSTAGKATQY,TRBJ2-5,TRBV5-1
ASSLLAGSGEKLF,TRBJ1-4,TRBV28
ASSATSGYEQY,TRBJ2-7,TRBV6-6
ASSEERIHNEQF,TRBJ2-1,TRBV28
ASRTDSNTGELF,TRBJ2-2,TRBV5-1
ASSQATGLREPQH,TRBJ1-5,TRBV4-3
ASISTGELF,TRBJ2-2,TRBV23-1
ASSVAGPRKEQF,TRBJ2-1,TRBV28
ASTMERENEQF,TRBJ2-1,TRBV2
ASSPGTGGSYEQY,TRBJ2-7,TRBV6-6
ASSRTGGRQDTQY,TRBJ2-3,TRBV5-1
AISESGGSNEKLF,TRBJ1-4,TRBV10-3
ASSFGGTQY,TRBJ2-3,TRBV27
ASSYLDSNSPLH,TRBJ1-6,TRBV6-6
ASSPLKGVLSNQPQH,TRBJ1-5,TRBV21-1
ASSLEVTSGSNEQF,TRBJ2-1,TRBV5-1
ASSVEFGTGQETQY,TRBJ2-5,TRBV9
ATSLTGTTGELF,TRBJ2-2,TRBV24-1
AISESTNTYEQY,TRBJ2-7,TRBV10-3
ASSVATGSGYGYT,TRBJ1-2,TRBV9
ASSQDWRGFYEQY,TRBJ2-7,TRBV4-1
ASSPPSSIGTIY,TRBJ1-3,TRBV18
ASRENLLANYGYT,TRBJ1-2,TRBV5-4
ASSPGLAGQETQY,TRBJ2-5,TRBV18